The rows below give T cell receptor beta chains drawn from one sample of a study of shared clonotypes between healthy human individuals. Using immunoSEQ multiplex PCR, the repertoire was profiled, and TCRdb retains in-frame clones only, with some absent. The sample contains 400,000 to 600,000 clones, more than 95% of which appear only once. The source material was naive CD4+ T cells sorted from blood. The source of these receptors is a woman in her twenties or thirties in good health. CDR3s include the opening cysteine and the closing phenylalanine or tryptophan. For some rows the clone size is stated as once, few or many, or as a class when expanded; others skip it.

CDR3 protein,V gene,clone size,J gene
CASSSGTRAGEQYF,TRBV11-3,NA,TRBJ2-7
CASSSTRLADYEQYF,TRBV13,NA,TRBJ2-7
CASSAIGTRPNTQYF,TRBV7-3,NA,TRBJ2-3
CSVEKTGPLVF,TRBV29-1,NA,TRBJ2-1
CSAVGLAGGVDEQYF,TRBV29-1,NA,TRBJ2-7
CASSLVSDGGYTF,TRBV5-1,NA,TRBJ1-2
CASSLRLAGGNLYNEQFF,TRBV5-4,NA,TRBJ2-1
CASSLEGASNQPQHF,TRBV27,NA,TRBJ1-5
CASSATGAVEPQHF,TRBV2,once,TRBJ1-5
CASSMGSPGSYGYTF,TRBV19,NA,TRBJ1-2
CSVLGGQSSYNEQFF,TRBV29-1,NA,TRBJ2-1
CASRFSGRTAEQFF,TRBV28,NA,TRBJ2-1
CASSQESAGYTDTQYF,TRBV4-2,NA,TRBJ2-3
CASSTWDRGYEQYF,TRBV7-8,NA,TRBJ2-7
CASSPVTAGGTEAFF,TRBV7-6,NA,TRBJ1-1
CASSWGPGPSTDTQYF,TRBV5-1,NA,TRBJ2-3
CASSSLTRTLKAFF,TRBV7-4,NA,TRBJ1-1
CASSADMDNEQFF,TRBV6-4,NA,TRBJ2-1
CASSELRSGGETQYF,TRBV10-2,NA,TRBJ2-5
CASGRQRGQETQYF,TRBV27,NA,TRBJ2-5
CASSPPPAVYNEQFF,TRBV18,NA,TRBJ2-1
CASSSGLAGDHEQYF,TRBV7-6,NA,TRBJ2-7
CASTFGDIAYEQYF,TRBV5-1,NA,TRBJ2-7
CASSLSGNEQFF,TRBV5-6,NA,TRBJ2-1
CASSLSGRMGSSSYEQYF,TRBV28,NA,TRBJ2-7
CASSLDLAWYEQYF,TRBV11-2,NA,TRBJ2-7
CASTEALAGQYNEQFF,TRBV10-2,NA,TRBJ2-1
CASSEIGLSERPYNEQFF,TRBV10-1,NA,TRBJ2-1
CASSRGASGNQPQHF,TRBV7-9,NA,TRBJ1-5
CSVDGTGLRNEQYF,TRBV29-1,once,TRBJ2-7
CASSQGQGAHGQPQHF,TRBV4-1,NA,TRBJ1-5
CASSQDISGSIRNTQYF,TRBV4-2,NA,TRBJ2-3
CSVVVGSTYEQYF,TRBV29-1,NA,TRBJ2-7
CASSEAGGPKETQYF,TRBV10-2,NA,TRBJ2-5
CASSGPSGLANYGYTF,TRBV9,NA,TRBJ1-2
CSVATGGLYEQYF,TRBV29-1,NA,NA
CASSYFSGYGNTQYF,TRBV6-6,NA,TRBJ2-3
CASRGLGLPRTDTQYF,TRBV27,NA,TRBJ2-3
CASSPMSRTSGSYEQYF,TRBV18,NA,TRBJ2-7
CASSSTSGVYNEQFF,TRBV28,once,TRBJ2-1
CASSGTSLFSRETQYF,TRBV7-8,NA,TRBJ2-5
CAWDMTSSNEQFF,TRBV30,NA,TRBJ2-1